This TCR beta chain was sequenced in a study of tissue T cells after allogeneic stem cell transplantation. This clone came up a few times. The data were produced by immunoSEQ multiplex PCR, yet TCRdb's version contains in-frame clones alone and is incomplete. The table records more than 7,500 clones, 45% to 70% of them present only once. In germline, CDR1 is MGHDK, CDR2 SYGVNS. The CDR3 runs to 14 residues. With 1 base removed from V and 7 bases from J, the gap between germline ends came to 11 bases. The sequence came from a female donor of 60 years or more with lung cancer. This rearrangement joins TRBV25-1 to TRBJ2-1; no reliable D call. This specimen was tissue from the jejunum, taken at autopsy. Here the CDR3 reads CASSESGRRNEQFF. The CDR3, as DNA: TGTGCCAGCAGTGAATCGGGCAGACGGAATGAGCAGTTCTTC. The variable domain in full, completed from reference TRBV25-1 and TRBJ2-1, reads EADIYQTPRYLVIGTGKKITLECSQTMGHDKMYWYQQDPGMELHLIHYSYGVNSTEKGDLSSESTVSRIRTEHFPLTLESARPSHTSQYLCASSESGRRNEQFFGPGTRLTVL.